A single sample is the source of the 15 T cell receptor beta chains below, sequenced in a study of CD8+CD57+ T cells in acquired aplastic anemia. The study profiled TCR beta VDJ and CDR3 using genomic DNA as template. MiXCR was run by TCRdb on the reads, yielding one entry per CDR3 protein. The sample has 450,000 to 600,000 distinct CDR3 sequences, approximately 32% seen once; the top ten hold about 0.8%. The patients chosen for sequencing had shown expansion of CD8+CD57+ cells (detected by flow cytometry). Sequencing was done on a sample of sorted CD4+, CD8+, or CD8+CD57+ T cells (not recorded which) from PBMCs. The receptors were gathered from a human donor with aplastic anemia.

This clonotype was seen at least ten times. The chain has TRBV7-9 and TRBJ1-2; D not certain. V shed 5 bases and J shed 5 bases, with 15 bases lying between them. Germline V gene data show CDR1 as SEHNR and CDR2 as FQNEAQ (reference sequence). The CDR3 covers 14 residues. The CDR3 sequence is CASSPESARYGYTF. The CDR3 nucleotides are TGTGCCAGCAGCCCGGAATCTGCCCGGTATGGCTACACCTTC.

In the case of this clonotype: Being one base from a much bigger clone, this may be a read error. CDR3 nucleotide sequence: TGTGCCAGCAGCAAAGGGGGCTATGGCTACACCTTC. Translated: CASSKGGYGYTF. The chain has TRBV9 and TRBJ1-2; possibly TRBD1 for D (6 bases). CDR3 length: 12 residues. Trimming shortened V by 4 bases and J by 4 bases, and 8 bases separated the two germline ends. CDR1 and CDR2 (germline): SGDLS, YYNGEE.

The gene calls are TRBV10-3 and TRBJ2-7, with 7 bases fitting TRBD1. The CDR3 totals 17 residues. V shed 4 bases, J shed 3 bases, and the junction held 15 bases outside the gene matches. The germline V gene encodes CDR1 ENHRY and CDR2 SYGVKD. CDR3 sequence reads: CAISARDRTGENYEQYF. The CDR3 DNA reads TGTGCCATCAGTGCTAGAGATCGAACAGGGGAGAACTACGAGCAGTACTTC.

In this sample, this clonotype turned up many times. The rearrangement uses TRBV29-1 and TRBJ1-1, with D hard to call. The CDR3 has 14 amino acids. Germline CDR1 SQVTM, CDR2 ANQGSEA. Trimming took 0 bases from V and 6 from J, leaving 14 bases between them. The CDR3 is CSVEDASGDPEAFF. DNA of the CDR3: TGCAGCGTTGAAGACGCGAGTGGGGATCCTGAAGCTTTCTTT.

This sequence joins TRBV14 and TRBJ1-1; D is ambiguous. Germline assignment: CDR1 SGHDN and CDR2 FVKESK. This CDR3 is 15 amino acids long. V lost 1 base to trimming and J lost 0 bases, with 9 bases between them. In nucleotides, the CDR3 is TGTGCCAGCAGCCAAGGATGGGGAATGAACACTGAAGCTTTCTTT. The encoded protein is CASSQGWGMNTEAFF.

This clonotype has ten or more counts. This sequence joins TRBV10-2 and TRBJ1-1; TRBD1 matches at 7 bases. This CDR3 has 12 amino acids. Germline CDR1 WSHSY, CDR2 SAAADI. V lost 1 base to trimming and J lost 8 bases; unmatched junction nucleotides: 1. In DNA, the CDR3 is TGCGCCAGCAGTGAGTTCAGGGGGGAAGCTTTCTTT. Encoded protein: CASSEFRGEAFF.

This clonotype has a count of ten or more. The chain links TRBV7-3 to TRBJ2-7, with TRBD1 identical over 7 bases. The CDR3 runs to 14 residues. The germline gives CDR1 SGHTA, CDR2 FQGTGA. Trimming cost V 2 bases and J 2 bases; bases outside gene matches: 3. The CDR3: CASSLEQGAYEQYF. The CDR3 DNA follows: TGTGCCAGCAGCTTAGAGCAGGGGGCCTACGAGCAGTACTTC.

As concerns this clonotype: Since the CDR3 does not end with the conserved phenylalanine or tryptophan, this likely comes from a read error. The DNA is left out, because the CDR3 cannot be placed on it with certainty; the CDR3 is given as TCRdb lists it. The gene calls are TRBV10-2 and TRBJ1-1. The germline CDR1 and CDR2 sequences are WSHSY and SAAADI. The CDR3 extends over 8 residues, inclusive of both ends. CDR3 amino acids: CASSESRS.

Only a few counts were recorded for this clonotype. A read error may account for a junction end that differs from germline. The CDR3 is CASRMDSF. The CDR3 DNA is TGTGCCAGCAGAATGGACAGCTTC. This chain links TRBV5-4 with TRBJ2-7, with D possibly being TRBD1 (6 bases). The CDR3 has 8 amino acids. CDR1 and CDR2 from the germline V gene are SGHNT and YYREEE (reference sequence).

In the case of this clonotype: This could be a read error, since a much larger clone is one nucleotide away. The V call is TRBV7-2, the J call TRBJ2-7; possibly TRBD1 for D (5 bases). CDR1 is SGHTA, CDR2 FQGNSA, per germline. The CDR3 runs 13 residues. CDR3 bases: TGTGCCGGCAGCTTAGTCAGGGTCAGCGAGCAGTACTTC. It translates to CAGSLVRVSEQYF.

The chain employs TRBV29-1 and TRBJ2-3; D gene ambiguous. The CDR3 has 11 residues. Trimming cost V 6 bases and J 4 bases, with 8 bases left between them. Germline values: CDR1 SQVTM, CDR2 ANQGSEA. DNA of the CDR3: TGCAGCGTGGATGAGGCAGATACGCAGTATTTT. The encoded protein is CSVDEADTQYF.

V and J are TRBV15 and TRBJ2-3; D possibly corresponds to TRBD1 (5 bases). The CDR3 covers 16 residues. Germline assignment: CDR1 LNHNV and CDR2 YYDKDF (reference sequence). V was cut by 0 bases and J by 1 base, with 11 bases left in between. CDR3: CATSRDRLGGTDTQYF. CDR3 bases: TGTGCCACCAGCAGAGACAGGTTAGGGGGCACAGATACGCAGTATTTT.

The chain links TRBV3-1 to TRBJ1-6; D is ambiguous. CDR1 and CDR2 (germline): LGHDT, YNNKEL (reference sequence). Trimming left V 1 base short and J 10 bases short, with 8 bases between. The CDR3 sequence is 13 residues long. This CDR3 reads CASSQAHESPLHF. CDR3 DNA: TGTGCCAGCAGCCAAGCACACGAATCACCCCTCCACTTT.

CDR3 sequence reads: CAWSVGGLNGYTF. CDR3 bases: TGTGCCTGGAGTGTGGGAGGGCTAAATGGCTACACCTTC. The chain couples TRBV30 to TRBJ1-2; D is unresolved. CDR3 length: 13 residues. V was clipped by 0 bases and J by 6 bases, with 11 bases between them. CDR1 and CDR2 from the germline V gene are GTSNPN and SVGIG (reference sequence).

On this clonotype itself: Sequence at one end of the junction differs from germline and may be a read error. V is TRBV11-2 and J is TRBJ1-3; D may be TRBD1 (5 bases). CDR3 length: 16 amino acids. Germline CDR1 is SGHAT and CDR2 is FQNNGV. As DNA, the CDR3 is TGTGCCAGCAGCTTATTGAACCCCGGGGCTGGAGACACCATATATTTT. Amino acids: CASSLLNPGAGDTIYF.